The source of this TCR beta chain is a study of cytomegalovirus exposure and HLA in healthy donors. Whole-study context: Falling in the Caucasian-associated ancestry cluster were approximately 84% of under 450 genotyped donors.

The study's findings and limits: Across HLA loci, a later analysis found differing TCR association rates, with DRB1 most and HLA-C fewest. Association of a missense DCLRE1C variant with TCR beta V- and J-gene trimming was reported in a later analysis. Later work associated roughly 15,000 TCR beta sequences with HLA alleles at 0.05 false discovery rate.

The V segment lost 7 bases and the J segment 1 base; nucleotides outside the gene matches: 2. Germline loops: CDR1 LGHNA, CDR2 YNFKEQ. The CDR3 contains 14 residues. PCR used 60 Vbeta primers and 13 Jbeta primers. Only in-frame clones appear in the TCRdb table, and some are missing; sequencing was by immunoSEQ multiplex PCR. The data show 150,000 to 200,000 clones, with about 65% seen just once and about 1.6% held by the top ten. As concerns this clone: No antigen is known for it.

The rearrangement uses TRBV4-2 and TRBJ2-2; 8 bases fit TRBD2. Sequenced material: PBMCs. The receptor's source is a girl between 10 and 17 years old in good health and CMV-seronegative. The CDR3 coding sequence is TGTGCCAGCAAGGGGACTAGGAACACCGGGGAGCTGTTTTTT. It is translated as CASKGTRNTGELFF.